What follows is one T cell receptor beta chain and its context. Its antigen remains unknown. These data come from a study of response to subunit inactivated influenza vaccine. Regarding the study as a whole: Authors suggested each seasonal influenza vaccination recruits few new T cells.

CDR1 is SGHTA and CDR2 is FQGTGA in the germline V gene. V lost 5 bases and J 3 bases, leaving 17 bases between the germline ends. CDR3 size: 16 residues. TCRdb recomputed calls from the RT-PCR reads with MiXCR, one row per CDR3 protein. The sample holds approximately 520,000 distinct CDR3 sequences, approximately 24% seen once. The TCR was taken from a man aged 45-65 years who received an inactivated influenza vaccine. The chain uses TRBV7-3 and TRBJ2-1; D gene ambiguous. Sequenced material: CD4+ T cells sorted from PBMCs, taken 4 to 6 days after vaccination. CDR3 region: CASSPVGWTNYNEQFF. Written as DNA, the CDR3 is TGTGCCAGCAGCCCAGTAGGGTGGACGAACTACAATGAGCAGTTCTTC.